The next 6 T cell receptor beta chains were all read from a single sample in a study of T cells in Graves' hyperthyroidism and ophthalmopathy. What was amplified from RNA transcripts were TCR beta CDR3 regions. During a first-round RT-PCR of the TCR CDR3, the HTBI primer set was used. TCRdb processed the multiplex PCR reads anew with MiXCR; each CDR3 protein has one entry. Of a few hundred thousand distinct CDR3 sequences listed, about a sixth are singletons. Sequenced input: blood. Receptors were obtained from a woman aged 40 to 55 with Graves' ophthalmopathy.

This clonotype was counted a few times. The chain has TRBV5-1 and TRBJ2-1; D is undetermined. Germline V gene lookup returns CDR1 SGHRS and CDR2 YFSETQ. The CDR3 runs 14 residues. Trimming removed 5 bases from V and 0 bases from J, with 9 bases in between. CDR3 DNA: TGCGCCAGCAGGCCTACCGGCTCCTACAATGAGCAGTTCTTC. It is translated as CASRPTGSYNEQFF.

About this clonotype: A much larger clone lies a single base off, so this may be a read error. The gene calls are TRBV5-4 and TRBJ1-2, with 7 bases that match TRBD1. The trim removed 4 bases at V and 4 bases at J, leaving 4 bases unmatched. The CDR3 extends over 13 amino acids. CDR1 is SGHNT, CDR2 YYREEE, per germline (reference sequence). The CDR3, as DNA: TGTGCCAGCAGCGCGGGACAGAGCTATGGCTACACCTTC. Translated: CASSAGQSYGYTF.

The genes are TRBV11-2 and TRBJ1-2, with 7 bases that match TRBD1. The CDR3 is 15 amino acids. Unmatched junction bases numbered 8, after V lost 2 bases and J lost 5 bases. Germline CDR1 reads SGHAT; CDR2 reads FQNNGV. The CDR3 DNA reads TGTGCCAGCAGCTTATCTGAGGGGGCCCGATATGGCTACACCTTC. It encodes CASSLSEGARYGYTF.

This clonotype was seen ten or more times. This sequence joins TRBV5-1 and TRBJ2-1, with 10 positions matching TRBD1. V was clipped by 4 bases and J by 4 bases; unmatched bases: 8. The CDR3 runs 16 residues. CDR1 and CDR2 (germline): SGHRS, YFSETQ. CDR3 DNA sequence: TGCGCCAGCAGCCACAACGGGGGACAGGGGTACAATGAGCAGTTCTTC. Translating gives CASSHNGGQGYNEQFF.

V gene TRBV10-3 combines with J gene TRBJ2-7; 7 bases match TRBD2. The ends lost 1 base at V and 1 base at J; junction bases unmatched: 7. Germline-derived CDR1 and CDR2 are ENHRY and SYGVKD. The CDR3 extends over 16 amino acids. CDR3 in amino acids: CAISELSGGLSYEQYF. The CDR3 DNA reads TGTGCCATCAGTGAGTTGTCCGGGGGGTTATCCTACGAGCAGTACTTC.

This clonotype was detected ten times or more. The chain employs TRBV5-1 and TRBJ2-7; a weak D match, TRBD2 (5 bases). V lost 1 base and J lost 0, with 11 bases in between. The CDR3 contains 15 residues. Germline V gives CDR1 SGHRS, CDR2 YFSETQ. The CDR3 DNA reads as TGCGCCAGCAGCTTGTCGAGCGGAGGCTCCTACGAGCAGTACTTC. Its protein product is CASSLSSGGSYEQYF.